Below, one TCR beta chain is given with its context. Its cognate antigen is unknown. The data derive from a study of PD-1 blockade in classical Hodgkin lymphoma. Whole-study results and caveats: Why repertoires differed is undefined; disease activity or prior therapy possibly contributed. Baseline diversity resembling that of newly diagnosed patients was seen in complete responders. Exclusion applied to patients who initiated nivolumab less than 1 year following ASCT.

There was relapse after autologous stem cell transplantation in every patient, and there was variation in brentuximab vedotin exposure. Here immunoSEQ multiplex PCR was the method, and the copy in TCRdb shows in-frame clones only, minus some. The sample has around 43,000 clones, 78% seen once; the top ten hold about an eighth. The CDR3 is 17 residues long. V lost 5 bases to trimming and J lost 4 bases; unmatched junction nucleotides: 15. Germline V gene lookup returns CDR1 SGHAT and CDR2 FQNNGV. The source material was peripheral blood mononuclear cells (PBMCs), sampled at baseline. The clonotype was recovered from a human donor with classical Hodgkin lymphoma. The V gene is TRBV11-2, the J gene TRBJ2-5, with TRBD2 matching over 8 bases. CDR3 coding DNA: TGTGCCAGCAGCCTCGTCGGGGGGGCTGGAGGGAGAGAGACCCAGTACTTC. Protein: CASSLVGGAGGRETQYF.